A single sample gave rise to the 21 T cell receptor beta chains below, sequenced in a study of blood T cell repertoires in COVID-19. Here immunoSEQ multiplex PCR was the method, and the copy in TCRdb shows in-frame clones only, minus some. Among about 240,000 clones listed, roughly 86% were seen once. The sample consisted of PBMCs or T cells enriched from blood (not recorded which). The origin of the receptors is a woman under 40 with acute COVID-19.

V and J are TRBV19 and TRBJ1-1, with 8 bases that match TRBD1. The CDR3 is made up of 15 amino acids. From germline, CDR1 is LNHDA and CDR2 SQIVND (reference sequence). The J segment lost 1 base and the V segment lost 5 bases, leaving 6 bases of the junction unmatched. CDR3 loop: CASSSPGTGNTEAFF. The CDR3 bases are TGTGCCAGTAGTTCCCCCGGGACAGGGAACACTGAAGCTTTCTTT.

Points on this clone: One end of the junction does not line up with germline, which may come from a read error. The chain is built from TRBV7-7 and TRBJ2-2; possibly TRBD2 for D (6 bases). In germline, CDR1 is SSHAT, CDR2 FNYEAQ (reference sequence). The CDR3 spans 18 residues. The CDR3 DNA reads as TGTGCTAGCAGCTCGAAGGAGGTCGGAGGGCGCATCCTCGGGGAGCTGTTTTTT. Residues: CASSSKEVGGRILGELFF.

The CDR3 region is CASSFGTPYNEQFF. As DNA, the CDR3 is TGTGCCAGTAGTTTCGGGACACCATACAATGAGCAGTTCTTC. The V and J genes are TRBV19 and TRBJ2-1, with D possibly being TRBD1 (6 bases). The germline V and J ends were trimmed by 5 bases and 4 bases, with 12 bases remaining between them. The length of the CDR3 is 14 residues. Germline V gene lookup returns CDR1 LNHDA and CDR2 SQIVND (reference sequence). The whole variable domain, remainder taken from reference TRBV19 and TRBJ2-1, is DGGITQSPKYLFRKEGQNVTLSCEQNLNHDAMYWYRQDPGQGLRLIYYSQIVNDFQKGDIAEGYSVSREKKESFPLTVTSAQKNPTAFYLCASSFGTPYNEQFFGPGTRLTVL.

This clone was observed a few times. The chain carries TRBV6-5 and TRBJ1-3; D is perhaps TRBD1 (5 bases). The CDR3 is made up of 13 amino acids. Trimming removed 6 bases at V and 7 bases at J, with 13 bases between. Germline assignment: CDR1 MNHEY and CDR2 SVGAGI. The CDR3 DNA sequence: TGTGCCAGCAGCCGGACGGCAGGGAACACCATATATTTT. This gives the protein CASSRTAGNTIYF.

This sequence joins TRBV7-2 and TRBJ1-4; maybe TRBD1 (5 bases). The germline V gene encodes CDR1 SGHTA and CDR2 FQGNSA. V dropped 1 base and J dropped 6 bases, with 12 bases sitting between them. This CDR3 region has 15 residues. DNA for the CDR3: TGTGCCAGCAGCTTAGGGTTAGGGGCCGATGAAAAACTGTTTTTT. Amino acids: CASSLGLGADEKLFF. The variable domain in full, with the rest retrieved from reference TRBV7-2 and TRBJ1-4, is GAGVSQSPSNKVTEKGKDVELRCDPISGHTALYWYRQSLGQGLEFLIYFQGNSAPDKSGLPSDRFSAERTGGSVSTLTIQRTQQEDSAVYLCASSLGLGADEKLFFGSGTQLSVL.

This clone was detected a few times. V and J are TRBV3-1 (or the pseudogene TRBV3-2) and TRBJ1-2; D uncertain. The ends were cut back, 1 base at V and 2 bases at J, with 20 bases in the middle. There are 18 residues in the CDR3. Germline CDR1 and CDR2: LGHDT and YNNKEL (reference sequence). The CDR3 nucleotides read TGTGCCAGCAGCCAAGCCGGGAGGGATTGGGGAACCAACTATGGCTACACCTTC. Its protein product is CASSQAGRDWGTNYGYTF.

This rearrangement joins TRBV10-3 to TRBJ1-4, with 8 bases that match TRBD1. The CDR3 is 12 amino acids. Germline V gene sequence: CDR1 ENHRY, CDR2 SYGVKD. V was clipped by 8 bases and J by 6 bases; unmatched bases: 2. The chain's CDR3 is CAIGQGYEKLFF. In DNA, the CDR3 is TGTGCCATCGGACAGGGTTATGAAAAACTGTTTTTT.

The rearrangement uses TRBV2 and TRBJ1-1; no reliable D call. Germline CDR1 SNHLY, CDR2 FYNNEI. Trimming pared 5 bases from V and 0 bases from J, leaving 10 bases between. The CDR3 spans 14 residues. This CDR3 is CASSLYNMNTEAFF. The CDR3 nucleotides read TGTGCCAGCAGTTTGTATAACATGAACACTGAAGCTTTCTTT.

As to this clone: Other DNA sequences in the sample encode the same CDR3. The CDR3 loop reads CATSDPGTGGETQYF. As DNA, the CDR3 is TGTGCCACCAGTGATCCCGGGACAGGGGGAGAGACCCAGTACTTC. The V gene is TRBV24-1, the J gene TRBJ2-5; 11 bases agree with TRBD1. CDR1 and CDR2 (germline): KGHDR, SFDVKD. J lost 4 bases, V lost 3 bases, and 3 bases had no gene match. The CDR3 has 15 residues.

The chain carries TRBV7-8 and TRBJ1-2; a possible D gene is TRBD1 (6 bases). Germline lookup yields CDR1 SGHVS and CDR2 FQNEAQ. V lost 5 bases, J lost 5 bases, and 15 bases lay in between. The CDR3 totals 14 residues. The CDR3: CASSPPGRGYGYTF. CDR3 nucleotides: TGTGCCAGCAGCCCCCCGGGCAGGGGATATGGCTACACCTTC.

The chain uses TRBV5-6 and TRBJ2-7; tentatively, D is TRBD2 (6 bases). Trimming cost V 2 bases and J 5 bases, with 11 bases left between them. CDR3 size: 13 residues. Germline V lookup: CDR1 SGHDT, CDR2 YYEEEE. CDR3 residues: CASSFGGSNEQYF. DNA of the CDR3: TGTGCCAGCAGCTTTGGGGGGAGCAACGAGCAGTACTTC.

The chain recombines TRBV28 with TRBJ1-1; 10 bases match TRBD1. The CDR3 covers 15 residues. Trimming took 5 bases from V and 5 from J; bases not matched to a gene: 8. Germline V lookup: CDR1 MDHEN, CDR2 SYDVKM. Here the CDR3 reads CASSPWTGGETEAFF. CDR3 DNA sequence: TGTGCCAGCAGTCCGTGGACAGGGGGAGAGACTGAAGCTTTCTTT.

This chain connects TRBV12-3 or TRBV12-4 to TRBJ1-1; unclear D gene. The CDR3 covers 12 residues. The V end lost 5 bases, the J end lost 1 base, and 5 bases lay between the germline ends. CDR3 protein: CASSHKNTEAFF. Here the CDR3 DNA reads TGTGCCAGCAGTCACAAGAACACTGAAGCTTTCTTT.

The chain uses TRBV18 and TRBJ1-2, with TRBD1 matching over 8 bases. The J segment lost 5 bases and the V segment lost 1 base, leaving 6 bases of the junction unmatched. The CDR3 consists of 15 residues. The V gene's germline CDR1 is KGHSH and CDR2 LQKENI. CDR3 nucleotide sequence: TGTGCCAGCTCACCACAGGGACAGGAGACTTATGGCTACACCTTC. Translation: CASSPQGQETYGYTF.

V gene TRBV6-5 combines with J gene TRBJ1-4; TRBD1 aligns across 9 bases. CDR1 is MNHEY and CDR2 is SVGAGI in the germline V gene. The CDR3 runs 14 residues. V lost 6 bases to trimming and J lost 6 bases; unmatched junction nucleotides: 5. CDR3 region: CASRYRDRDEKLFF. CDR3 sequence (DNA): TGTGCCAGCAGGTACCGGGACAGGGATGAAAAACTGTTTTTT.

This chain links TRBV12-5 with TRBJ1-1, with 7 positions matching TRBD1. The CDR3 covers 13 residues. The V gene end was trimmed by 3 bases and the J gene end by 6 bases; junction bases not matched to a gene: 4. The germline V gene encodes CDR1 LGHNT and CDR2 FRNRAP. The CDR3 region has the DNA TGTGCTAGTGGTTTCTCGACAGGGTCTGAAGCTTTCTTT. Its translation: CASGFSTGSEAFF.

This chain connects TRBV6-1 to TRBJ1-5, with 12 bases matching TRBD1. Germline CDR1 MNHNS, CDR2 SASEGT. The CDR3 runs 18 residues. V lost 6 bases, J lost 2 bases, and 11 bases stayed unmatched. DNA of the CDR3: TGTGCCAGCAGGGAAACCGGGACAGGGGGCATGGGCAATCAGCCCCAGCATTTT. Amino acids: CASRETGTGGMGNQPQHF.

The genes are TRBV6-4 and TRBJ1-6; no reliable D call. The germline CDR1 and CDR2 sequences are MRHNA and SNTAGT. The CDR3 extends over 15 amino acids. The ends were cut back, 3 bases at V and 0 bases at J, with 6 bases in the middle. CDR3 residues: CASSEMSSYNSPLHF. The CDR3 DNA sequence: TGTGCCAGCAGTGAGATGAGCTCCTATAATTCACCCCTCCACTTT.

The chain carries TRBV7-2 and TRBJ1-2, with 9 bases identical to TRBD1. Per germline, CDR1 SGHTA and CDR2 FQGNSA. The trim removed 4 bases at V and 4 bases at J, leaving 7 bases unmatched. The CDR3 extends over 15 amino acids. The chain's CDR3 is CASSSTGGLLYGYTF. As DNA, the CDR3 is TGTGCCAGCAGCTCAACAGGGGGCCTACTCTATGGCTACACCTTC.

The CDR3 coding sequence is TGTGCCAGCAGCTTGGGGAGGACCCGGGGCACAGATACGCAGTATTTT. It yields the protein CASSLGRTRGTDTQYF. This chain links TRBV5-4 with TRBJ2-3; possibly TRBD2 for D (5 bases). The germline gives CDR1 SGHNT, CDR2 YYREEE (reference sequence). This CDR3 contains 16 residues. The V end was cut by 0 bases, the J end by 1 base, with 12 bases between.

The chain joins TRBV7-2 to TRBJ1-5; 7 bases map to TRBD1. Germline CDR1 SGHTA, CDR2 FQGNSA. With 6 bases clipped from V and 7 bases from J, the junction kept 12 bases outside the gene matches. This CDR3 has 15 residues. Here the CDR3 reads CASSFASGGIQPQHF. The DNA for the CDR3 is TGTGCCAGCAGTTTCGCCTCAGGGGGAATCCAGCCCCAGCATTTT.